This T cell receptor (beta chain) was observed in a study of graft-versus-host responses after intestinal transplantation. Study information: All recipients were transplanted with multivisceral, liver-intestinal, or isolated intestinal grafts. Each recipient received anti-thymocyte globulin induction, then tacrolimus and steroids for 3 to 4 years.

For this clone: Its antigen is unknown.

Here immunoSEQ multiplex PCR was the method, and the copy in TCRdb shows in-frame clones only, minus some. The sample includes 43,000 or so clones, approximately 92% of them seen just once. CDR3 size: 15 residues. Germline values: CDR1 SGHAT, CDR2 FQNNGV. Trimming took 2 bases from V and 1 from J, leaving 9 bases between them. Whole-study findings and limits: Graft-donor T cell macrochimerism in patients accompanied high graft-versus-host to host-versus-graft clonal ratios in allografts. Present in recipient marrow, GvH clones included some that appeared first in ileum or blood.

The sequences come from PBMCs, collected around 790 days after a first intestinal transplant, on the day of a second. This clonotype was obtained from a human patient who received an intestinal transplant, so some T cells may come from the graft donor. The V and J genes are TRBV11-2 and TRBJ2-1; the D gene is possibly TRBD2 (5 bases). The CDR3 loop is CASSLTDSSYNEQFF. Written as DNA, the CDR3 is TGTGCCAGCAGCTTAACGGACTCTTCCTACAATGAGCAGTTCTTC. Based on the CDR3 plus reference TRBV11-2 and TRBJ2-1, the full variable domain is EAGVAQSPRYKIIEKRQSVAFWCNPISGHATLYWYQQILGQGPKLLIQFQNNGVVDDSQLPKDRFSAERLKGVDSTLKIQPAKLEDSAVYLCASSLTDSSYNEQFFGPGTRLTVL.